The sample holds one count of the clone carrying this TCR beta chain. The data are from a study of OX40 agonist ivuxolimab in advanced cancers. Assay used: immunoSEQ multiplex PCR; TCRdb lists only in-frame clones, some missing. The profile shows roughly 45,000 clones, about nine tenths of them singletons. The CDR3 is made up of 16 amino acids. Trimming shortened V by 0 bases and J by 1 base, and 12 bases separated the two germline ends. In germline, CDR1 is MNHEY, CDR2 SVGAGI. Autoimmune disease history or systemic immunosuppression barred patients. The sequence came from an adult with an advanced solid tumor such as melanoma, head and neck, liver or kidney cancer. This rearrangement joins TRBV6-5 to TRBJ1-1; tentative D call: TRBD1 (5 bases). The specimen was CD4+ or CD8+ T cells sorted from blood, collected in a trial of the OX40 agonist ivuxolimab. CDR3 bases: TGTGCCAGCAGTTACTCGATAGGGGCACGGAACACTGAAGCTTTCTTT. Translated: CASSYSIGARNTEAFF.